This TCR beta chain originates from a study of OX40 agonist ivuxolimab in advanced cancers. The CDR3 has 13 amino acids. V dropped 6 bases and J dropped 5 bases, with 14 bases sitting between them. The germline V gene has CDR1 MNHEY and CDR2 SMNVEV (reference sequence). Method: immunoSEQ multiplex PCR; TCRdb's copy keeps in-frame clones and lacks some. The sample includes approximately 82,000 clones, approximately 84% of them seen just once. The sequence came from an adult with an advanced solid tumor such as melanoma, head and neck, liver or kidney cancer. This chain uses TRBV27 with TRBJ2-7; possible D gene TRBD1, 5 bases. The material sequenced was CD4+ or CD8+ T cells sorted from blood, taken in a trial of the OX40 agonist ivuxolimab. The CDR3 sequence: CASSPIGAHEQYF. The CDR3 DNA sequence: TGTGCCAGCAGCCCTATAGGGGCCCACGAGCAGTACTTC.